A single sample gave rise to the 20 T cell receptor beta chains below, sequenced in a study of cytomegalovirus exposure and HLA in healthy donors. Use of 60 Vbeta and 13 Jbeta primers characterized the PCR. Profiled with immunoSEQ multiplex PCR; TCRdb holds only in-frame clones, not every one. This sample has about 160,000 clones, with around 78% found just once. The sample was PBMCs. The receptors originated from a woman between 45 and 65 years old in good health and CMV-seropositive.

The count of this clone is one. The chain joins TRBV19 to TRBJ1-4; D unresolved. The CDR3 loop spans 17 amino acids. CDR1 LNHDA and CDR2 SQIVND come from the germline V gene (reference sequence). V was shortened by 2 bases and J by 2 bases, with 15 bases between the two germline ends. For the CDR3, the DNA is TGTGCCAGTAGTATACCTGGGAGGAGTGAGACTAATGAAAAACTGTTTTTT. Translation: CASSIPGRSETNEKLFF.

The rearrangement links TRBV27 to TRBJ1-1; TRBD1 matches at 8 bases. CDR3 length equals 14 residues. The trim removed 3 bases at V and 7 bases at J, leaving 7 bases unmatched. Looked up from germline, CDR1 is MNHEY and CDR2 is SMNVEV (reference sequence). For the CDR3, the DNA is TGTGCCAGCAGTTTTTACGCAGGGGGCATTGAAGCTTTCTTT. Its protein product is CASSFYAGGIEAFF.

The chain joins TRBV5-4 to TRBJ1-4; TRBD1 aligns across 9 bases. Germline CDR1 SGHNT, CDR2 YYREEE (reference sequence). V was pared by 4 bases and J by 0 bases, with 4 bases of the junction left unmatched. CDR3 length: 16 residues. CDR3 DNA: TGTGCCAGCAGCCCAAGGACAGGGGCAACTAATGAAAAACTGTTTTTT. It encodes CASSPRTGATNEKLFF.

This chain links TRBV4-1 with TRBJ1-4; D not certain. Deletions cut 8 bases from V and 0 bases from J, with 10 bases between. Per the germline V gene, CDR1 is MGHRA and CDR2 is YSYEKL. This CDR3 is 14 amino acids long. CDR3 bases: TGCGCCAGCTCGCGGGCAGCAACTAATGAAAAACTGTTTTTT. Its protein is CASSRAATNEKLFF.

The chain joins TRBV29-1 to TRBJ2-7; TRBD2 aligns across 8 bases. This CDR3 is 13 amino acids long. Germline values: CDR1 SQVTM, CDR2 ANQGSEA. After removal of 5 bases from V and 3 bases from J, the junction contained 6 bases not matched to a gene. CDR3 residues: CSVQTSGSYEQYF. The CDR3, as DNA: TGCAGCGTTCAAACCAGCGGGAGCTACGAGCAGTACTTC.

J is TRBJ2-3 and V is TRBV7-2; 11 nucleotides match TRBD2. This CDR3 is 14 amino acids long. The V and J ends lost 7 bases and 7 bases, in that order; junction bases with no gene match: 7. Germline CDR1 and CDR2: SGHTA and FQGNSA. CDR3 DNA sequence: TGTGCCAGCACGGAGACTAGCGGGGCCAATACGCAGTATTTT. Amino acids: CASTETSGANTQYF.

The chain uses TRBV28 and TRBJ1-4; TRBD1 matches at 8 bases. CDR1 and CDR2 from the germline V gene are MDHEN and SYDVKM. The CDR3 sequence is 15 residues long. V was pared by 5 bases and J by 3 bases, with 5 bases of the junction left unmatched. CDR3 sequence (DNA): TGTGCCAGCAGTGACACAGGGGGAGCTAATGAAAAACTGTTTTTT. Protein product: CASSDTGGANEKLFF.

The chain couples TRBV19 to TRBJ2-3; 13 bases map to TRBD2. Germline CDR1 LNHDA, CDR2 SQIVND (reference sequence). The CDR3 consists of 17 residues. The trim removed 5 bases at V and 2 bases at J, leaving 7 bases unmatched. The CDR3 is CASSPRLAGGLTDTQYF. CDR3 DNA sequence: TGTGCCAGTAGTCCCCGACTAGCGGGGGGCCTCACAGATACGCAGTATTTT.

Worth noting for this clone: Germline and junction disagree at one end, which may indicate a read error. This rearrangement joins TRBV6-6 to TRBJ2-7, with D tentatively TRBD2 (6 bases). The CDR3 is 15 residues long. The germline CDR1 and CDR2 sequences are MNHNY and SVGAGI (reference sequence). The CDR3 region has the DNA TGTGCCAGCAGTTACTCGGCGGGACCCTCCGACGAGCAGTACTTC. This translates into CASSYSAGPSDEQYF.

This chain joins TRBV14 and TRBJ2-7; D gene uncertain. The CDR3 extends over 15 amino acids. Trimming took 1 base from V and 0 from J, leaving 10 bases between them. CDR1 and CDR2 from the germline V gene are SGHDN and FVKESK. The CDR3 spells CASSQGIESSYEQYF. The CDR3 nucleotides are TGTGCCAGCAGCCAAGGTATAGAGAGCTCCTACGAGCAGTACTTC. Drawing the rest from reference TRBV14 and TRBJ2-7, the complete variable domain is EAGVTQFPSHSVIEKGQTVTLRCDPISGHDNLYWYRRVMGKEIKFLLHFVKESKQDESGMPNNRFLAERTGGTYSTLKVQPAELEDSGVYFCASSQGIESSYEQYFGPGTRLTVT.

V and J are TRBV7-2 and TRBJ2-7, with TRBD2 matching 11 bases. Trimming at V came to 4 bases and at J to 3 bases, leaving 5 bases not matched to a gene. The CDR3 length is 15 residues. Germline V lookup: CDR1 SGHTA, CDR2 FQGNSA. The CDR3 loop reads CASSSTSGGYYEQYF. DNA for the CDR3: TGTGCCAGCAGCTCCACTAGCGGGGGATACTACGAGCAGTACTTC.

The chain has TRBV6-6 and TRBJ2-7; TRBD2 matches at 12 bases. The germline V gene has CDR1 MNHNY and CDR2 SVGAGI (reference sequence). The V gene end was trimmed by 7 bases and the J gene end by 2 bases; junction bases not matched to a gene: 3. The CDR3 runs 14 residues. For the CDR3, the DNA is TGTGCCAGCAATCTAGCGGGAGGGCCCTACGAGCAGTACTTC. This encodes CASNLAGGPYEQYF.

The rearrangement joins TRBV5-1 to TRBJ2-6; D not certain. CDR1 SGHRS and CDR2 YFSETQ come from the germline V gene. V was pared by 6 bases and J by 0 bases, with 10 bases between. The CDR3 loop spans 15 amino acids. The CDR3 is CASTDPGSGANVLTF. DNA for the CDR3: TGCGCCAGCACTGACCCGGGCTCTGGGGCCAACGTCCTGACTTTC.

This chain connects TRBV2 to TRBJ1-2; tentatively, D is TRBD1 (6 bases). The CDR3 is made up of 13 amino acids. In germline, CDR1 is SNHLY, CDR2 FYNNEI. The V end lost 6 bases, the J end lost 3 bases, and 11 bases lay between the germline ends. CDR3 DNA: TGTGCCAGCAGCGCCGGACAGCACTATGGCTACACCTTC. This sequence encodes CASSAGQHYGYTF.

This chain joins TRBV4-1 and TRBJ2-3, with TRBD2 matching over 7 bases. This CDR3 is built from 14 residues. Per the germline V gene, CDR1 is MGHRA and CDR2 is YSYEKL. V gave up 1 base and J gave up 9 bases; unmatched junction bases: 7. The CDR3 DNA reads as TGCGCCAGCAGCCAAGCTAGGGGAGGGAGGACGCAGTATTTT. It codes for CASSQARGGRTQYF.

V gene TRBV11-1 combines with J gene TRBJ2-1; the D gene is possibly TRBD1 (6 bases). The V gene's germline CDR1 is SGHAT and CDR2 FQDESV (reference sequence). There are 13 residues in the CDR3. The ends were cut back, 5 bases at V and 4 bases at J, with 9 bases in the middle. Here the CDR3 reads CASSRTEYNEQFF. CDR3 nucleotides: TGTGCCAGCAGCCGGACAGAGTACAATGAGCAGTTCTTC.

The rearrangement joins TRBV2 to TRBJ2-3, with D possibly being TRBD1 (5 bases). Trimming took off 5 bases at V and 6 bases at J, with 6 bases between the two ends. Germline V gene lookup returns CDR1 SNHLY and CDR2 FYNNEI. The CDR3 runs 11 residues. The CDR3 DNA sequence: TGTGCCAGCAGTCCAGGGGATACGCAGTATTTT. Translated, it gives CASSPGDTQYF.

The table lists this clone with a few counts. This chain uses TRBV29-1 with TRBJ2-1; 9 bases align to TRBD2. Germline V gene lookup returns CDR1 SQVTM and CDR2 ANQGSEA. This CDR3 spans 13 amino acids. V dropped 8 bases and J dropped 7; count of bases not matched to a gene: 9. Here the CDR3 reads CSLLLSGSNEQFF. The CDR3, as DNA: TGCAGCCTTCTTCTTAGCGGGAGTAATGAGCAGTTCTTC.

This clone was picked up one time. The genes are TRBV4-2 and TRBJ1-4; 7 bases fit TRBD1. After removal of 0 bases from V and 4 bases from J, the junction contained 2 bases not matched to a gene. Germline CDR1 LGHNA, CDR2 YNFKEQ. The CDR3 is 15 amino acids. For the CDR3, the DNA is TGTGCCAGCAGCCAAGAGGGGACAGTTAATGAAAAACTGTTTTTT. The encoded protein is CASSQEGTVNEKLFF.

CDR3 DNA sequence: TGCGCCAGCAGCTTGGGGTCTAGCGGGCACACAGATACGCAGTATTTT. Translating it yields CASSLGSSGHTDTQYF. The rearrangement joins TRBV5-1 to TRBJ2-3, with 8 bases identical to TRBD2. CDR1 is SGHRS, CDR2 YFSETQ, per germline. CDR3 length: 16 residues. V lost 0 bases to trimming and J lost 2 bases; unmatched junction nucleotides: 5.